Each of the 6 T cell receptor beta chains below was sequenced from the same sample in a study of CD8+CD57+ T cells in acquired aplastic anemia. Profiling of TCR beta VDJ combinations and CDR3 sequences used genomic DNA as template. From the reads, TCRdb called clonotypes with MiXCR, one entry per CDR3 protein. The sample includes about 98,000 distinct CDR3 sequences, 55% to 80% of them seen just once. Individuals selected for sequencing had exhibited CD8+CD57+ cell expansion on flow cytometry. Input material: sorted CD4+, CD8+, or CD8+CD57+ T cells (not recorded which) from PBMCs. The receptors were gathered from a human donor with aplastic anemia.

The CDR3 protein is CASREKGISPLHF. The DNA of the CDR3 is TGTGCCAGCAGGGAAAAGGGGATATCACCCCTCCACTTT. This chain connects TRBV2 to TRBJ1-6; TRBD1 is a possible D gene (5 bases). Germline CDR1 reads SNHLY; CDR2 reads FYNNEI. V lost 6 bases to trimming and J lost 10 bases, with 13 bases between them. This CDR3 comprises 13 residues.

This clonotype was counted once. The chain has TRBV10-1 and TRBJ2-7, with 9 bases fitting TRBD2. Trimming took 5 bases from V and 2 from J; bases not matched to a gene: 4. The CDR3 totals 14 residues. Germline CDR1 reads WNHNN; CDR2 reads SYGVQD (reference sequence). The chain's CDR3 is CASSPSGTTYEQYF. The CDR3 DNA sequence: TGCGCCAGCAGTCCTAGCGGGACCACCTACGAGCAGTACTTC.

The chain couples TRBV20-1 to TRBJ1-2, with D unclear. The CDR3 runs 14 residues. The ends were cut back, 1 base at V and 2 bases at J, with 11 bases in the middle. Germline values: CDR1 DFQATT, CDR2 SNEGSKA (reference sequence). For the CDR3, the DNA is TGCAGTGCTAGAGGGCAGGCGAGGAACTATGGCTACACCTTC. Translated: CSARGQARNYGYTF.

The V gene is TRBV7-6, the J gene TRBJ1-2, with D unclear. Germline CDR1 and CDR2: SGHVS and FNYEAQ. The CDR3 totals 13 residues. V lost 0 bases to trimming and J lost 6 bases, with 8 bases between them. CDR3 sequence reads: CASSLANSNGYTF. In nucleotides, the CDR3 is TGTGCCAGCAGCTTAGCGAATAGCAATGGCTACACCTTC. The full variable domain, its missing parts supplied by reference TRBV7-6 and TRBJ1-2, is GAGVSQSPRYKVTKRGQDVALRCDPISGHVSLYWYRQALGQGPEFLTYFNYEAQQDKSGLPNDRFSAERPEGSISTLTIQRTEQRDSAMYRCASSLANSNGYTFGSGTRLTVV.

The chain is built from TRBV25-1 and TRBJ2-7; 7 positions agree with TRBD2. From germline, CDR1 is MGHDK and CDR2 SYGVNS. The CDR3 extends over 16 amino acids. J gave up 1 base and V 4 bases, and 10 bases lay outside the gene matches. CDR3 coding DNA: TGTGCCAGCAGTGTCCCCACGGGAGGAGGGTCCTACGAGCAGTACTTC. It translates to CASSVPTGGGSYEQYF.

The V call is TRBV7-9, the J call TRBJ2-5, with D perhaps being TRBD1 or TRBD2 (5 bases each). There are 14 residues in the CDR3. Trimming took off 5 bases at V and 2 bases at J, with 12 bases between the two ends. The germline gives CDR1 SEHNR, CDR2 FQNEAQ (reference sequence). CDR3 sequence reads: CASSVGTVQETQYF. CDR3 sequence (DNA): TGTGCCAGCAGCGTAGGGACGGTACAAGAGACCCAGTACTTC.